The rows below give T cell receptor beta chains drawn from one sample of a study of long-term antiretroviral therapy in people with HIV. Here immunoSEQ multiplex PCR was the method, and the copy in TCRdb shows in-frame clones only, minus some. The repertoire has around 20,000 clones, around 84% of them found once; the top ten carry roughly 4.2%. Sequencing was performed on unsorted PBMCs, taken approximately 5.7 years after starting antiretroviral therapy. Receptors originate from a man under 40 with HIV. Each CDR3 is given with its conserved first and last residue. The order of the fields is V gene, J gene, clone size, D gene, CDR3 DNA, CDR3 protein. D genes are given only for firm matches. The size field is filled for only some rows; it gives once, few, many or a size class.

TRBV28	TRBJ2-2	.	.	TGTGCCAGCAGCCCCGATCTACGGAACACCGGGGAGCTGTTTTTT	CASSPDLRNTGELFF
TRBV19	TRBJ1-4	.	.	TGTGCCAGTACCGGGACATCAGGTAGAGCAACTAATGAAAAACTGTTTTTT	CASTGTSGRATNEKLFF
TRBV5-1	TRBJ2-2	.	.	TGCGCCAGCAGCTCCAGGGATGTAGGGGAGCTGTTTTTT	CASSSRDVGELFF
TRBV28	TRBJ2-1	.	TRBD2	TGTGCCAGCAGTCCAGCCGGGACTAGCGGGAGGGCGAGCAATGAGCAGTTCTTC	CASSPAGTSGRASNEQFF
TRBV7-9	TRBJ2-3	medium-sized	.	TGTGCCAGCACCGAGCAGTATTTT	CASTEQYF
TRBV10-3	TRBJ2-2	.	TRBD2	TGTGCCATCAGTGGAAGGGCTAGCGGGGGCCTAGGTTTGTCCGGGGAGCTGTTTTTT	CAISGRASGGLGLSGELFF
TRBV27	TRBJ2-7	few	TRBD1	TGTGCCAGCAGCGAGACAGGGCCTGACTACGAGCAGTACTTC	CASSETGPDYEQYF
TRBV7-2	TRBJ2-2	.	.	TGTGCCAGCAGCTTGGGGCTGACTGCAAGGGACACCGGGGAGCTGTTTTTT	CASSLGLTARDTGELFF
TRBV7-9	TRBJ2-5	.	.	TGTGCCAGCAGCTCACAACCCGGAAGATGGGGAGGCGAGACCCAGTACTTC	CASSSQPGRWGGETQYF
TRBV6-1	TRBJ2-7	.	TRBD1	TGTGCCAGCAGTGAAGGCCGGACAGGGGCAGACGAGCAGTACTTC	CASSEGRTGADEQYF
TRBV27	TRBJ1-5	.	.	TGTGCCAGCAGTTTGCACAGGGAGGGGCAGCCCCAGCATTTT	CASSLHREGQPQHF
TRBV7-2	TRBJ2-7	.	TRBD2	TGTGCCAGCAGCTTGGGACCCGGGACTAGCGGTTACGAGCAGTACTTC	CASSLGPGTSGYEQYF
TRBV7-9	TRBJ2-7	.	.	TGTGCCAGCAGCTTTCCGGGACAACACTACGAGCAGTACTTC	CASSFPGQHYEQYF
TRBV5-1	TRBJ1-2	.	TRBD1	TGCGCCAGCAGACCGGGACAGGGGTTCCATGGCTACACCTTC	CASRPGQGFHGYTF
TRBV27	TRBJ1-1	.	.	TGTGCCAGCAGTTCAATGAGGGGATCAGGGAACACTGAAGCTTTCTTT	CASSSMRGSGNTEAFF
TRBV6-5	TRBJ2-2	.	.	TGTGCCAGCAGCAGGGGTCAAGAACCCGGGGAGCTGTTTTTT	CASSRGQEPGELFF